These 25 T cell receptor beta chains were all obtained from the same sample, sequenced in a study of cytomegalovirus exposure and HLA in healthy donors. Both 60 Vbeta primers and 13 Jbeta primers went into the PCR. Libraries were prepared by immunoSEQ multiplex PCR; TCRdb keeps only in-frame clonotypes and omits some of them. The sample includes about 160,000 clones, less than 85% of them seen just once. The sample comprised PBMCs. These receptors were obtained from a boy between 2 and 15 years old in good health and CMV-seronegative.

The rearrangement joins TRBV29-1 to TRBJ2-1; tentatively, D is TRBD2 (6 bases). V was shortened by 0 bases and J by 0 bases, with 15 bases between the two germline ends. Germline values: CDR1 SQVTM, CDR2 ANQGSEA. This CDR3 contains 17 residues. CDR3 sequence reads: CSVEELAGKSSYNEQFF. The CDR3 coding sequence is TGCAGCGTTGAAGAACTCGCGGGAAAAAGCTCCTACAATGAGCAGTTCTTC.

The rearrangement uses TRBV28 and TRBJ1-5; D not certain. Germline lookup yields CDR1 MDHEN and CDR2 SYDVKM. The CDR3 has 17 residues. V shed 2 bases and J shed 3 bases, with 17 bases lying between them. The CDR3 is CASSLPRLSAVNQPQHF. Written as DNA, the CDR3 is TGTGCCAGCAGTTTACCCCGACTGAGCGCCGTCAATCAGCCCCAGCATTTT.

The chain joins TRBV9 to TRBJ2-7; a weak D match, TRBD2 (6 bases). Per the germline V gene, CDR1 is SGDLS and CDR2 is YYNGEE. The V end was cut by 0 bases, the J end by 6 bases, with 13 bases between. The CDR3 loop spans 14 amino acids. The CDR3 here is CASSVGGGTSEQYF. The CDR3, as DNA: TGTGCCAGCAGCGTAGGGGGAGGCACATCCGAGCAGTACTTC. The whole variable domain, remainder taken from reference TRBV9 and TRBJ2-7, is DSGVTQTPKHLITATGQRVTLRCSPRSGDLSVYWYQQSLDQGLQFLIQYYNGEERAKGNILERFSAQQFPDLHSELNLSSLELGDSALYFCASSVGGGTSEQYFGPGTRLTVT.

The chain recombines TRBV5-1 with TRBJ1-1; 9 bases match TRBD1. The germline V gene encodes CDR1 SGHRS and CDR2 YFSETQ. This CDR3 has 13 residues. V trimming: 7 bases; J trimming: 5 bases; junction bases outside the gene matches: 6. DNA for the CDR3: TGCGCCAGCTCAACAGGGGGCTTGACTGAAGCTTTCTTT. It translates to CASSTGGLTEAFF. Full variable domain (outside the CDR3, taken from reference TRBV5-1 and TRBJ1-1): KAGVTQTPRYLIKTRGQQVTLSCSPISGHRSVSWYQQTPGQGLQFLFEYFSETQRNKGNFPGRFSGRQFSNSRSEMNVSTLELGDSALYLCASSTGGLTEAFFGQGTRLTVV.

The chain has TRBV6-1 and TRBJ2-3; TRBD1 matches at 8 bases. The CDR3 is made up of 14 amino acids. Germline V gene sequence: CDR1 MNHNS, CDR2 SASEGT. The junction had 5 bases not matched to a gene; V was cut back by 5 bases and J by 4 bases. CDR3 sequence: CASSRQDRADTQYF. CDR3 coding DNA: TGTGCCAGCAGTAGACAGGACAGGGCAGATACGCAGTATTTT.

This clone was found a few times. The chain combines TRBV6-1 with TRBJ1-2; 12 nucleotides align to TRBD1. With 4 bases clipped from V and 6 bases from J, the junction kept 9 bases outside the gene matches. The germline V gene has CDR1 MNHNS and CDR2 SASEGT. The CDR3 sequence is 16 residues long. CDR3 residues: CASSALSGTGGHGYTF. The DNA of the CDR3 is TGTGCCAGCAGTGCACTCTCCGGGACAGGGGGCCATGGCTACACCTTC.

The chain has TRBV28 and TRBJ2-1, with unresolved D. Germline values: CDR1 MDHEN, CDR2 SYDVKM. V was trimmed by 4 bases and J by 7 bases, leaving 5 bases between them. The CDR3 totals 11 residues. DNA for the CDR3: TGTGCCAGCAGTTCCGAGAATGAGCAGTTCTTC. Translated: CASSSENEQFF.

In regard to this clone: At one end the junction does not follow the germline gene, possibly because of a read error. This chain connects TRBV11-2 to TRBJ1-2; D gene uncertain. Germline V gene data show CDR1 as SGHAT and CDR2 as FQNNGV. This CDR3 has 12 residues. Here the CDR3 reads CASSSLNYGYIF. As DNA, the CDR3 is TGTGCCAGCAGCTCACTAAACTATGGCTACATCTTC.

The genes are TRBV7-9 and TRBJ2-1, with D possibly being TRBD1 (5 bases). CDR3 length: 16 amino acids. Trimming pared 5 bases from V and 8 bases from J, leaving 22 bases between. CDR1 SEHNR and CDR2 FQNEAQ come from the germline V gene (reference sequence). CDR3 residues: CASSHSVLPQGDEQFF. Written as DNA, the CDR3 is TGTGCCAGCAGCCACTCGGTACTACCCCAGGGCGATGAGCAGTTCTTC.

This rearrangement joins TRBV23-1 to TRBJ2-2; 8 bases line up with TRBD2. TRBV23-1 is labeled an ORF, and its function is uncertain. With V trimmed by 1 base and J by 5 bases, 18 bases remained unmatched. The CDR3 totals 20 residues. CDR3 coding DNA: TGCGCCAGCAGTCAATGGCCAGCGGGAGATTGGATGGTGTTTACCGGGGAGCTGTTTTTT. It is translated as CASSQWPAGDWMVFTGELFF.

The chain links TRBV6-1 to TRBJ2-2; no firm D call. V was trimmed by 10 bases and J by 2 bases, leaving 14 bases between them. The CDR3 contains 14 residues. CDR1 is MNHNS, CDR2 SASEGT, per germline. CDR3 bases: TGTGCCACGCCGATGGGCTCTAACACCGGGGAGCTGTTTTTT. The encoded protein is CATPMGSNTGELFF.

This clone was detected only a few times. In DNA, the CDR3 is TGTGCCAGCAGTCCGCGAGCAGGGTACACCGGGGAGCTGTTTTTT. It specifies CASSPRAGYTGELFF. The chain joins TRBV28 to TRBJ2-2; weak D call: TRBD1 (5 bases). V lost 5 bases to trimming and J lost 3 bases, with 13 bases between them. The V gene's germline CDR1 is MDHEN and CDR2 SYDVKM. The CDR3 totals 15 residues.

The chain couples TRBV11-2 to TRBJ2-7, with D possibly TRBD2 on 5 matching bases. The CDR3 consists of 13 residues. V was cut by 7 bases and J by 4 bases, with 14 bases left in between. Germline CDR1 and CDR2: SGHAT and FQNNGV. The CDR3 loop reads CASTEGGFYEQYF. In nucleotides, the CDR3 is TGTGCCAGCACCGAGGGCGGGTTTTACGAGCAGTACTTC.

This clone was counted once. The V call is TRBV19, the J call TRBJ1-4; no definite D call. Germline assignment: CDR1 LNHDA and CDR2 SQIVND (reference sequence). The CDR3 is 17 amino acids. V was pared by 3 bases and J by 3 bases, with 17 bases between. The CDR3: CASSIIPGAGANEKLFF. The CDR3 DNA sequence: TGTGCCAGTAGTATTATTCCGGGTGCGGGCGCTAATGAAAAACTGTTTTTT.

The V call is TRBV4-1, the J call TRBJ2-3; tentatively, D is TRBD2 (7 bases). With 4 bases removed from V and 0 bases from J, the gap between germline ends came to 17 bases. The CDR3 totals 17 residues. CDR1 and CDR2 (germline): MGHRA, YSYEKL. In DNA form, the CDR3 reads TGCGCCAGCAGCCCTAAGGGGGGGACACTCAGCACAGATACGCAGTATTTT. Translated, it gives CASSPKGGTLSTDTQYF.

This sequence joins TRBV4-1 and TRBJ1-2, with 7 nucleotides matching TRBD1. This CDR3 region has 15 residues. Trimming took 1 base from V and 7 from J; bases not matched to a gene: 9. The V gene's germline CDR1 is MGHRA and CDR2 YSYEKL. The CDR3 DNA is TGCGCCAGCAGCCAAGGATTCGAGGGACAGATTGGCTACACCTTC. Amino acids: CASSQGFEGQIGYTF.

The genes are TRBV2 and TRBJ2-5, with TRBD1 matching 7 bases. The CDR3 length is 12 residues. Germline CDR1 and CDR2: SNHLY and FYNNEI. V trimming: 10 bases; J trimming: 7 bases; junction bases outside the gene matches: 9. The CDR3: CATRTGPGTQYF. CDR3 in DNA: TGTGCCACCAGGACAGGCCCTGGGACCCAGTACTTC.

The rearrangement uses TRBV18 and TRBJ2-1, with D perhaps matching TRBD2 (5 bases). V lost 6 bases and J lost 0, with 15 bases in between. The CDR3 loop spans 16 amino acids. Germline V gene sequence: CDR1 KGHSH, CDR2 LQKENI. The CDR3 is CASSPLAFSSYNEQFF. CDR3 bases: TGTGCCAGCTCCCCCCTAGCTTTTAGCTCCTACAATGAGCAGTTCTTC.

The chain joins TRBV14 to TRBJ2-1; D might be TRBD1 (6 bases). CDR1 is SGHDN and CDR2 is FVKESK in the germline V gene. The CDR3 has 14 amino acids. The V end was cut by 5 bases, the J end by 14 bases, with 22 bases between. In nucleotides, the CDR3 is TGTGCCAGCAGCACAACCCCAAAGACAGGTTGGAAGTTCTTC. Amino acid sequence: CASSTTPKTGWKFF.

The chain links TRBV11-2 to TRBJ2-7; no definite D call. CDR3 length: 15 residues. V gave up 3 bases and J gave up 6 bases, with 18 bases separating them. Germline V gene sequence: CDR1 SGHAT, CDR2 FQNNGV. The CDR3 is CASSFASITKREQYF. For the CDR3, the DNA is TGTGCCAGCAGCTTCGCCTCTATCACTAAACGCGAGCAGTACTTC.

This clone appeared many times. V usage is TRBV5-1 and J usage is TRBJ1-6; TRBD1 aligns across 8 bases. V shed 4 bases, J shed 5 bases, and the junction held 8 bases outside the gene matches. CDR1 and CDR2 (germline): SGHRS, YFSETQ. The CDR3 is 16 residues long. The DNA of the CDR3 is TGCGCCAGCAGCCTGGACAGGGTAGAAAATAATTCACCCCTCCACTTT. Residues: CASSLDRVENNSPLHF.

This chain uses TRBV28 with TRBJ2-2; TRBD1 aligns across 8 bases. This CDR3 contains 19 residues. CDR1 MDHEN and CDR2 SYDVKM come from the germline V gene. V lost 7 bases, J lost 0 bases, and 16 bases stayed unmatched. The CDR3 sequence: CASTTSAGDRGPNTGELFF. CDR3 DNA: TGTGCCAGCACCACCTCCGCCGGTGACAGGGGACCGAACACCGGGGAGCTGTTTTTT.

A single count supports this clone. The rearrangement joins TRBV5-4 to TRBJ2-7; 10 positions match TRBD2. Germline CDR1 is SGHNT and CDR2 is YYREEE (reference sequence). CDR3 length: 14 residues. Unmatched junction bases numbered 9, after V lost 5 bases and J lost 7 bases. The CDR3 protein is CASRAAGGPREQYF. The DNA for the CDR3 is TGTGCCAGCAGAGCAGCGGGAGGGCCGAGGGAGCAGTACTTC.

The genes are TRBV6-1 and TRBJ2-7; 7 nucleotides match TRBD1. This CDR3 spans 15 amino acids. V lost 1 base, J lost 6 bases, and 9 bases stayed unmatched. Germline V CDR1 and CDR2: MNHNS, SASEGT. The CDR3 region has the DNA TGTGCCAGCAGTGAAGGGCCAGGGACAGCATCCGAGCAGTACGTC. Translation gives CASSEGPGTASEQYV.

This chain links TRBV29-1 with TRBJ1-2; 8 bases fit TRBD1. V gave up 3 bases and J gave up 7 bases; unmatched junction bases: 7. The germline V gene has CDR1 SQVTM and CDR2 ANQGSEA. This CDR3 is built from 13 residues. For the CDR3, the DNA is TGCAGCGTTGAGAGGCAGGGGGCGGGTGGCTACACCTTC. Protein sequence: CSVERQGAGGYTF.